The clone carrying this TCR beta chain was seen many times. This sample was included in a study of early T cells in non-severe SARS-CoV-2 infection. In the study overall: The sequenced material was bulk RNA from unsorted whole blood, and its chains were unpaired.

The V end lost 3 bases, the J end lost 11 bases, and 11 bases lay between the germline ends. The CDR3 consists of 11 residues. CDR1 is KGHSH and CDR2 is LQKENI in the germline V gene. Researchers tagged individual cDNA molecules with unique molecular identifiers. TCRdb re-derived calls from the 5' RACE reads in MiXCR, one entry per CDR3 protein. The sample carries about 80,000 distinct CDR3 sequences, 5% recorded once. The sequence came from an adult who was a healthcare worker with PCR-confirmed SARS-CoV-2 infection or an uninfected control (not recorded which). The V gene is TRBV18, the J gene TRBJ2-7, with D perhaps TRBD1 (6 bases). The input for sequencing was whole blood, taken at baseline. CDR3 nucleotide sequence: TGTGCCAGCTCACCGGACAGTTGGAAGTACTTC. Translated: CASSPDSWKYF.